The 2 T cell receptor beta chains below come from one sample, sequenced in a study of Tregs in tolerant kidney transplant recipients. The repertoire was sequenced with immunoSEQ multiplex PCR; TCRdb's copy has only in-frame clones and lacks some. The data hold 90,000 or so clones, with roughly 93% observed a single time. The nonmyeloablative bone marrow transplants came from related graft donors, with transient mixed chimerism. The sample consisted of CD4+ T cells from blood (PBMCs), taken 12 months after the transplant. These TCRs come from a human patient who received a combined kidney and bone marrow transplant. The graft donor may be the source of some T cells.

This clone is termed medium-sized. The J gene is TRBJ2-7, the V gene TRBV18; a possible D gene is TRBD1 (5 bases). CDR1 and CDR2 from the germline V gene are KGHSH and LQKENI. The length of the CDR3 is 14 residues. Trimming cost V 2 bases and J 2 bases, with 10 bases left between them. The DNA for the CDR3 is TGTGCCAGCTCACCATCGGCAGGGCCCTACGAGCAGTACTTC. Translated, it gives CASSPSAGPYEQYF.

CDR3 bases: TGTGCCATCAGTGAGTTGGAAACAGGGACAGCCCGCCGCTCTGGGGCCAACGTCCTGACTTTC. Amino acid sequence: CAISELETGTARRSGANVLTF. This rearrangement joins TRBV10-3 to TRBJ2-6, with 7 nucleotides matching TRBD1. Germline assignment: CDR1 ENHRY and CDR2 SYGVKD. CDR3 length equals 21 residues. V dropped 1 base and J dropped 0; count of bases not matched to a gene: 15.